There are a few counts of the clone carrying this T cell receptor beta chain. Its antigen is unidentified. The record originates from a study of T-cell memory formation after mild COVID-19. The study's findings and limits: Later expanders leaned CD4+, whereas day 15 to 85 contracting clones were balanced CD4/CD8.

Per germline, CDR1 LGHNA and CDR2 YNFKEQ. V was trimmed by 0 bases and J by 2 bases, leaving 10 bases between them. The CDR3 has 15 residues. TCRdb ran MiXCR on the 5' RACE reads and lists one entry per CDR3 protein. Among 550,000 to 700,000 distinct CDR3 sequences listed, about a sixth were seen once. V usage is TRBV4-2 and J usage is TRBJ1-1; D not certain. Source material: PBMCs or a T cell subset sorted from them (not recorded which). This sequence originates from an adult woman who had mild COVID-19 (a few samples of this study predate the infection). Cell type and time point are not known. CDR3 nucleotides: TGTGCCAGCAGCCAAGATCTTGCGGGAAACACTGAAGCTTTCTTT. Translation: CASSQDLAGNTEAFF.